This passage covers 31 T cell receptor beta chains from one sample sequenced in a study of long-term antiretroviral therapy in people with HIV. Survey level was the resolution at which the v3.0 immunoSEQ assay ran. Produced via immunoSEQ multiplex PCR; TCRdb's table is partial and in-frame only. The sample has over 35,000 clones; 75% to 90% are singletons. The sample was unsorted PBMCs, taken 1.5 years after starting antiretroviral therapy. The receptors stem from a man younger than 35 with HIV.

The chain carries TRBV4-1 and TRBJ2-7; 9 positions agree with TRBD1. V was pared by 3 bases and J by 3 bases, with 3 bases of the junction left unmatched. The CDR3 is made up of 14 amino acids. Germline assignment: CDR1 MGHRA and CDR2 YSYEKL. CDR3 coding DNA: TGCGCCAGCAGCCACCGGGACAGGGACTACGAGCAGTACTTC. This sequence encodes CASSHRDRDYEQYF.

This chain connects TRBV5-5 to TRBJ2-7; D perhaps matches TRBD1 (6 bases). The CDR3 consists of 13 residues. V lost 1 base to trimming and J lost 2 bases, with 7 bases between them. Germline V lookup: CDR1 SGHKS, CDR2 YYEKEE (reference sequence). CDR3: CASSLKGAYEQYF. The DNA for the CDR3 is TGTGCCAGCAGCTTGAAGGGGGCCTACGAGCAGTACTTC. Together with reference TRBV5-5 and TRBJ2-7, the CDR3 gives the full variable domain: DAGVTQSPTHLIKTRGQQVTLRCSPISGHKSVSWYQQVLGQGPQFIFQYYEKEERGRGNFPDRFSARQFPNYSSELNVNALLLGDSALYLCASSLKGAYEQYFGPGTRLTVT.

The chain combines TRBV7-9 with TRBJ2-6; D is unresolved. CDR3 size: 16 residues. Trimming left V 5 bases short and J 1 base short, with 12 bases between. Germline-derived CDR1 and CDR2 are SEHNR and FQNEAQ (reference sequence). CDR3 coding DNA: TGTGCCAGCAGCCCCGCCCTTTCATCTGGGGCCAACGTCCTGACTTTC. It translates to CASSPALSSGANVLTF.

The J gene is TRBJ1-5, the V gene TRBV28; D gene unclear. Germline lookup yields CDR1 MDHEN and CDR2 SYDVKM. Trimming took 2 bases from V and 0 from J, leaving 23 bases between them. The CDR3 has 20 residues. In nucleotides, the CDR3 is TGTGCCAGCAGTTTAGGAACGAATCGTTTAGAAGGTTATAGCAATCAGCCCCAGCATTTT. Protein: CASSLGTNRLEGYSNQPQHF.

This clone was detected only once. This chain links TRBV19 with TRBJ1-1; a weak D match, TRBD1 (5 bases). Germline-derived CDR1 and CDR2 are LNHDA and SQIVND (reference sequence). V lost 3 bases, J lost 3 bases, and 11 bases lay in between. CDR3 length: 14 residues. CDR3 amino acids: CASSMGRGDTEAFF. The CDR3, as DNA: TGTGCCAGTAGTATGGGCCGGGGGGACACTGAAGCTTTCTTT.

V gene TRBV5-1 combines with J gene TRBJ2-2; tentatively, D is TRBD2 (7 bases). This CDR3 has 12 amino acids. Per germline, CDR1 SGHRS and CDR2 YFSETQ. Trimming cost V 7 bases and J 4 bases, with 8 bases left between them. In nucleotides, the CDR3 is TGCGCCAGCGCGGGGGCCACCGGGGAGCTGTTTTTT. This codes for CASAGATGELFF.

This sequence joins TRBV15 and TRBJ1-5; unclear D gene. Trimming took 3 bases from V and 3 from J, leaving 6 bases between them. Per the germline V gene, CDR1 is LNHNV and CDR2 is YYDKDF (reference sequence). This CDR3 has 13 residues. CDR3 DNA sequence: TGTGCCACCAGCAGCCAGTACAATCAGCCCCAGCATTTT. Translated: CATSSQYNQPQHF. Based on the CDR3 plus reference TRBV15 and TRBJ1-5, the full variable domain is DAMVIQNPRYQVTQFGKPVTLSCSQTLNHNVMYWYQQKSSQAPKLLFHYYDKDFNNEADTPDNFQSRRPNTSFCFLDIRSPGLGDTAMYLCATSSQYNQPQHFGDGTRLSIL.

This clone was seen a handful of times. The CDR3 DNA is TGTGCCAGCAGCCAAGATCTTTCAGGGACTGAAGCTTTCTTT. As protein: CASSQDLSGTEAFF. The chain employs TRBV14 and TRBJ1-1; weak D call: TRBD1 (5 bases). The germline V gene has CDR1 SGHDN and CDR2 FVKESK. Trimming removed 0 bases from V and 5 bases from J, with 10 bases in between. There are 14 residues in the CDR3. Supplemented by reference TRBV14 and TRBJ1-1, the full variable domain reads EAGVTQFPSHSVIEKGQTVTLRCDPISGHDNLYWYRRVMGKEIKFLLHFVKESKQDESGMPNNRFLAERTGGTYSTLKVQPAELEDSGVYFCASSQDLSGTEAFFGQGTRLTVV.

V gene TRBV5-1 combines with J gene TRBJ1-1; maybe TRBD1 (5 bases). This CDR3 comprises 16 residues. Per germline, CDR1 SGHRS and CDR2 YFSETQ. The V and J ends lost 4 bases and 11 bases respectively, with 27 bases between them. The CDR3 is CASSPRQDSGTAGAFF. The CDR3 bases are TGCGCCAGCAGCCCACGCCAGGACTCAGGGACGGCTGGGGCTTTCTTT.

This sequence joins TRBV4-3 and TRBJ2-2; D may be TRBD1 or TRBD2 (5 bases each). Germline loops: CDR1 LGHNA, CDR2 YSLEER. The CDR3 has 17 residues. The germline V and J ends were trimmed by 0 bases and 4 bases, with 15 bases remaining between them. The CDR3 nucleotides read TGCGCCAGCAGCCAAGAGTTGGGGGTCGGAGGCACCGGGGAGCTGTTTTTT. This codes for CASSQELGVGGTGELFF.

This chain links TRBV11-2 with TRBJ2-1; D call uncertain. V lost 5 bases and J 4 bases, leaving 12 bases between the germline ends. CDR3 length: 14 amino acids. Germline V gives CDR1 SGHAT, CDR2 FQNNGV. For the CDR3, the DNA is TGTGCCAGCAGCCCTGGAGTCCGGTACAATGAGCAGTTCTTC. Protein product: CASSPGVRYNEQFF.

V gene TRBV6-5 combines with J gene TRBJ2-7; a possible D gene is TRBD2 (6 bases). Germline V gene data show CDR1 as MNHEY and CDR2 as SVGAGI. The V end lost 2 bases, the J end lost 4 bases, and 12 bases lay between the germline ends. The CDR3 runs 14 residues. The CDR3 sequence is CASSYTSLTYEQYF. For the CDR3, the DNA is TGTGCCAGCAGTTACACTAGCCTAACTTACGAGCAGTACTTC.

The V gene is TRBV14, the J gene TRBJ2-7, with TRBD2 matching 8 bases. This CDR3 has 13 residues. CDR1 and CDR2 from the germline V gene are SGHDN and FVKESK. V trimming: 4 bases; J trimming: 4 bases; junction bases outside the gene matches: 3. CDR3 sequence: CASSPGGNYEQYF. CDR3 DNA sequence: TGTGCCAGCAGCCCGGGGGGGAATTACGAGCAGTACTTC.

The chain joins TRBV13 to TRBJ1-1; TRBD1 matches 10 bases. Losses at the gene ends were 5 bases for V and 3 bases for J; bases not matched to a gene: 3. Germline-derived CDR1 and CDR2 are PRHDT and FYEKMQ (reference sequence). The CDR3 covers 14 residues. For the CDR3, the DNA is TGTGCCAGCAGCCTGACAGGGGGCTACACTGAAGCTTTCTTT. Protein product: CASSLTGGYTEAFF.

This chain links TRBV6-6 with TRBJ1-4; tentative D call: TRBD1 (6 bases). Germline V gene sequence: CDR1 MNHNY, CDR2 SVGAGI (reference sequence). The CDR3 runs 15 residues. Trimming took off 3 bases at V and 5 bases at J, with 13 bases between the two ends. The CDR3 sequence is CASSYSQGKNEKLFF. In DNA, the CDR3 is TGTGCCAGCAGTTATTCACAGGGAAAGAATGAAAAACTGTTTTTT.

CDR3 protein: CASSSGTGGYSEQYF. In nucleotides, the CDR3 is TGTGCCAGCAGCTCCGGGACAGGGGGCTATTCCGAGCAGTACTTC. This chain connects TRBV5-6 to TRBJ2-7, with 12 positions matching TRBD1. Germline V CDR1 and CDR2: SGHDT, YYEEEE. This CDR3 has 15 amino acids. Trimming cost V 3 bases and J 6 bases; bases outside gene matches: 7.

The rearrangement uses TRBV2 and TRBJ2-2; D is perhaps TRBD1 (5 bases). There are 15 residues in the CDR3. Trimming left V 1 base short and J 0 bases short, with 6 bases between. Germline CDR1 and CDR2: SNHLY and FYNNEI. The CDR3 sequence: CASSEEGPNTGELFF. The CDR3 DNA sequence: TGTGCCAGCAGTGAAGAGGGGCCGAACACCGGGGAGCTGTTTTTT. Full variable domain (outside the CDR3, taken from reference TRBV2 and TRBJ2-2): EPEVTQTPSHQVTQMGQEVILRCVPISNHLYFYWYRQILGQKVEFLVSFYNNEISEKSEIFDDQFSVERPDGSNFTLKIRSTKLEDSAMYFCASSEEGPNTGELFFGEGSRLTVL.

This rearrangement joins TRBV28 to TRBJ2-4, with a tentative D call TRBD1 (5 bases). V lost 5 bases and J lost 8, with 13 bases in between. The length of the CDR3 is 13 residues. CDR1 is MDHEN, CDR2 SYDVKM, per germline. The CDR3 here is CASSARQSDIQYF. The CDR3, as DNA: TGTGCCAGCAGTGCTAGACAGAGTGACATTCAGTACTTC.

CDR3 coding DNA: TGTGCCAGCAGCTTAGATTTTTGGGGTAGGGGCACTGAAGCTTTCTTT. Translated, it gives CASSLDFWGRGTEAFF. The chain has TRBV7-8 and TRBJ1-1, with D possibly matching TRBD1 (5 bases). CDR3 length: 16 residues. CDR1 is SGHVS and CDR2 is FQNEAQ in the germline V gene. V lost 1 base, J lost 4 bases, and 16 bases lay in between.

The V call is TRBV7-2, the J call TRBJ2-3, with a possible D match to TRBD2 (5 bases). Germline V gives CDR1 SGHTA, CDR2 FQGNSA. V gave up 3 bases and J gave up 0 bases, with 7 bases separating them. The CDR3 sequence is 14 residues long. This CDR3 reads CASSFRGSTDTQYF. CDR3 DNA sequence: TGTGCCAGCAGCTTCCGGGGTAGCACAGATACGCAGTATTTT.

The chain carries TRBV5-5 and TRBJ2-3; TRBD2 agrees at 7 bases. V was clipped by 2 bases and J by 4 bases; unmatched bases: 7. The CDR3 extends over 15 amino acids. CDR1 SGHKS and CDR2 YYEKEE come from the germline V gene (reference sequence). The CDR3 here is CASSFRLAIADTQYF. In nucleotides, the CDR3 is TGTGCCAGCAGCTTCCGACTAGCCATCGCAGATACGCAGTATTTT.

The chain links TRBV19 to TRBJ2-1, with D maybe TRBD1 (6 bases). Germline values: CDR1 LNHDA, CDR2 SQIVND (reference sequence). This CDR3 has 12 amino acids. Trimming removed 6 bases at V and 10 bases at J, with 13 bases between. The CDR3 here is CASSPQGTEQFF. The CDR3 nucleotides read TGTGCCAGTAGCCCCCAGGGGACCGAGCAGTTCTTC.

This clone came up once. The chain joins TRBV27 to TRBJ2-7, with 7 bases that match TRBD1. The length of the CDR3 is 15 residues. The J segment lost 3 bases and the V segment lost 5 bases, leaving 10 bases of the junction unmatched. Germline V gene sequence: CDR1 MNHEY, CDR2 SMNVEV (reference sequence). Here the CDR3 DNA reads TGTGCCAGCAGTACACAGGGGAGTCCTTTCTACGAGCAGTACTTC. As protein: CASSTQGSPFYEQYF.

The V call is TRBV28, the J call TRBJ2-7; D unclear. Germline values: CDR1 MDHEN, CDR2 SYDVKM. This CDR3 region has 11 residues. Trimming took 2 bases from V and 6 from J, leaving 5 bases between them. The CDR3 DNA follows: TGTGCCAGCAGTTTAAGGGCCGAGCAGTACTTC. Its translation is CASSLRAEQYF.

This clone has a handful of counts. The CDR3 DNA sequence: TGTGCCAGCAGTTTAAGCCAGGGAAAGACCCAGTACTTC. This translates into CASSLSQGKTQYF. V is TRBV27 and J is TRBJ2-5; tentative D call: TRBD1 (5 bases). The germline CDR1 and CDR2 sequences are MNHEY and SMNVEV (reference sequence). This CDR3 has 13 amino acids. V lost 2 bases and J lost 6, with 10 bases in between.

The chain has TRBV13 and TRBJ2-7, with 9 nucleotides matching TRBD1. Germline lookup yields CDR1 PRHDT and CDR2 FYEKMQ (reference sequence). Trimming at V came to 7 bases and at J to 6 bases, leaving 16 bases not matched to a gene. CDR3 length: 16 residues. The CDR3 reads CASTANRGQGSLEQYF. The CDR3 nucleotides read TGTGCCAGCACCGCGAACCGGGGACAGGGATCCCTCGAGCAGTACTTC.

This chain connects TRBV5-1 to TRBJ2-7, with 8 bases lining up with TRBD1. CDR1 and CDR2 from the germline V gene are SGHRS and YFSETQ. CDR3 length equals 15 residues. Trimming removed 4 bases from V and 3 bases from J; junction bases left unmatched: 9. CDR3 protein: CASSKTGALFYEQYF. CDR3 DNA: TGCGCCAGCAGCAAGACAGGGGCTCTCTTCTACGAGCAGTACTTC.

The V call is TRBV15, the J call TRBJ1-1, with a possible D match to TRBD1 (5 bases). CDR3 length: 15 amino acids. Germline CDR1 reads LNHNV; CDR2 reads YYDKDF (reference sequence). V was clipped by 0 bases and J by 3 bases, with 11 bases between them. CDR3 sequence (DNA): TGTGCCACCAGCAGAGATGGTAGGGGACACACTGAAGCTTTCTTT. Its translation is CATSRDGRGHTEAFF.

V gene TRBV25-1 combines with J gene TRBJ2-1; D call uncertain. The V end lost 0 bases, the J end lost 8 bases, and 5 bases lay between the germline ends. The CDR3 covers 12 residues. The germline gives CDR1 MGHDK, CDR2 SYGVNS. The CDR3 DNA follows: TGTGCCAGCAGTGAATATTTGGATGAGCAGTTCTTC. Protein: CASSEYLDEQFF.

The chain uses TRBV27 and TRBJ1-2; weak D call: TRBD1 (6 bases). V gave up 4 bases and J gave up 5 bases, with 17 bases separating them. The CDR3 totals 15 residues. Germline values: CDR1 MNHEY, CDR2 SMNVEV (reference sequence). In DNA, the CDR3 is TGTGCCAGCAGTTCTAACCCGACAGGACTGTATGGCTACACCTTC. This translates into CASSSNPTGLYGYTF.

The chain uses TRBV5-1 and TRBJ1-1, with TRBD1 as a possible D gene (5 bases). V was shortened by 0 bases and J by 0 bases, with 6 bases between the two germline ends. This CDR3 spans 14 amino acids. Germline values: CDR1 SGHRS, CDR2 YFSETQ. This chain's CDR3 is CASSLGQMNTEAFF. Written as DNA, the CDR3 is TGCGCCAGCAGCTTGGGACAGATGAACACTGAAGCTTTCTTT.